This T cell receptor beta chain came from a study of blood T cell repertoires in COVID-19. Overall study context: Acute and convalescent COVID-19 samples came from the United States, Italy and Spain. T cells, B-cell-depleted T cells, or PBMCs provided the cDNA or gDNA that served as material.

Seattle-derived patients entered the study during active infection and were followed longitudinally. The germline V and J ends were trimmed by 3 bases and 0 bases, with 5 bases remaining between them. CDR1 SGHTA and CDR2 FQGTGA come from the germline V gene. The length of the CDR3 is 13 residues. Original data processing: Amplified reference gene primers provided the basis for estimating nucleated cell counts. Some clones are missing from TCRdb's copy, which holds only in-frame ones; the method was immunoSEQ multiplex PCR. V and J calls and clone size are given by that table; D and trimming were obtained from the DNA. The repertoire holds about 170,000 clones, with approximately 84% as singletons.

This TCR came from a woman of 80 years or more with COVID-19, enrolled during active disease. The genes are TRBV7-3 and TRBJ1-1; weak D call: TRBD1 (5 bases). The specimen was peripheral blood. DNA for the CDR3: TGTGCCAGCAGCTTGGACATGAACACTGAAGCTTTCTTT. Its translation: CASSLDMNTEAFF.